This T cell receptor (beta chain) was captured by sequencing in a study of lung T cells in sarcoidosis with Löfgren's syndrome (dated by TCRdb to 2016 to 2017). Broadly, across the study: Sarcoidosis was characterized as a granulomatous, predominantly pulmonary disease marked by accumulation of CD4+ T cells in bronchoalveolar lavage fluid. The repertoire analyses centered on Lofgren's syndrome patients. What the research found in general, with its limitations: Analysis of alphabeta pairing showed that TRAV12-1 paired preferentially with TRBV2, and the TCRs formed by this pairing showed CDR3 homology. Recognition of a sarcoidosis-associated antigen was merely suggested, with the antigen itself still putative and unidentified. Multiple Lofgren's syndrome patients were reported to share TRAV12-1 and TRBV2 CDR3 motifs, a finding that suggests public CD4+ TCR repertoires. Compared with control subjects, Lofgren's syndrome patients were reported to have TRAV12-1 and TRBV2 as the most expanded V gene segments.

With regard to this clonotype: No antigen is known for it. Its ends do not fully match the called genes, so a read error is possible.

This sample was sequenced with an Illumina MiSeq. Using fastp at Q25 and MiXCR, TCRdb reprocessed the public reads and kept productive beta chains. Rows are combined by CDR3 protein, so each entry shows the most common genes and DNA. The sample table shows a few thousand distinct CDR3 sequences, and more than 20% are seen once. Approximately 8.6% of the sample goes to the ten largest clones. For CDR1 and CDR2, the germline V gene lists SGHRS and YFSETQ. CDR3 length: 15 amino acids, cysteine to phenylalanine. The sequence is cut down to CDR3 DNA, 45 bases in frame from base 1. TCR repertoires were profiled from CD4+ T cells obtained by bronchoalveolar lavage.

The V and J genes are TRBV5-1 and TRBJ2-1; a weak D assignment points to TRBD1 (5 bases agree). This receptor was identified in a human donor with sarcoidosis (Löfgren's syndrome or another form), or a control subject (not recorded which). The specimen sequenced was CD4+ T cells from bronchoalveolar lavage. Here the CDR3 is given as CASSPRQSGASEQLF. The sequenced DNA is TGCGCAAGCAGCCCGAGGCAGTCTGGGGCGAGTGAGCAGCTCTTC.